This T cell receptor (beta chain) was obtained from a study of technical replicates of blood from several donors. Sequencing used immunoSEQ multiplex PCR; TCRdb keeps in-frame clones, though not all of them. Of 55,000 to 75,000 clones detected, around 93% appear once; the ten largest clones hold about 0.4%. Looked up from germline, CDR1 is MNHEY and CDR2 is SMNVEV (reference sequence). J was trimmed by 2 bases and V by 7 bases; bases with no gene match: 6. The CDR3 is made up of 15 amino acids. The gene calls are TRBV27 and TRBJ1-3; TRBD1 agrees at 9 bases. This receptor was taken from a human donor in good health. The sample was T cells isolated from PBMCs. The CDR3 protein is CASTEGQGTGNTIYF. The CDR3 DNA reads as TGTGCCAGCACCGAAGGACAGGGGACTGGAAACACCATATATTTT.